One T cell receptor beta chain is described in this entry. This specimen comes from a study of T-cell reconstitution after alpha-beta-depleted transplantation in children. It was with unique molecular identifiers that the TCRbeta library was prepared. TCRdb re-derived calls from the PCR reads in MiXCR, one entry per CDR3 protein. The sample lists 230,000 or so distinct CDR3 sequences; around 13% were seen once. Germline assignment: CDR1 KGHSH and CDR2 LQKENI. V was trimmed by 2 bases and J by 3 bases, leaving 14 bases between them. This CDR3 has 15 amino acids. The sequence came from a human donor who donated a stem cell graft to a child with acute lymphoblastic leukemia. The source was PBMCs from the stem cell graft donor, collected from the stem cell graft. The chain has TRBV18 and TRBJ2-7; D not resolved. CDR3 sequence: CASSPEAGTGYEQYF. As DNA, the CDR3 is TGTGCCAGCTCACCAGAGGCTGGCACTGGCTACGAGCAGTACTTC.